A single TCR beta chain is shown here with its context. Measured with immunoSEQ multiplex PCR; TCRdb has only the in-frame clones, and not every one. Among over 100,000 clones listed, about nine tenths were seen once. Germline CDR1 is GTSNPN and CDR2 is SVGIG (reference sequence). The CDR3 loop spans 13 amino acids. The germline V and J ends were trimmed by 1 base and 5 bases, with 11 bases remaining between them. These data originate in a study of blood T cell repertoires in COVID-19. Sample: peripheral blood. The chain has TRBV30 and TRBJ2-5; D gene ambiguous. This TCR derives from a man in his forties with acute or convalescent COVID-19. The CDR3 is CAWSGSGLETQYF. CDR3 bases: TGTGCCTGGAGTGGCAGTGGTCTGGAGACCCAGTACTTC.